Below, 2 T cell receptor beta chains from the same sample are listed, as sequenced in a study of cytomegalovirus exposure and HLA in healthy donors listed by TCRdb under 2017. Library generation was performed with the immunoSEQ multiplex PCR assay. For the multiplex PCR, a mixture combining 60 forward primers for TCR Vbeta segments and 13 reverse primers for TCR Jbeta segments was used. The source is immuneACCESS, and TCRdb retained only in-frame sequences with V and J called. Part of the clones is not carried over; for the studies checked, unresolved V genes explain less than half of this, and the remainder is unexplained. The sample yields 150,000 to 200,000 clones; 65% to 85% were counted once. The ten largest clones capture over 2% of the sample. Sequenced sample: PBMCs. Receptors originate from a man aged 55-75 years in good health and CMV-seronegative.

The chain combines TRBV7-6 with TRBJ2-1; 9 bases fit TRBD2. Losses at the gene ends were 4 bases for V and 6 bases for J; bases not matched to a gene: 10. The CDR3 length is 16 residues. Germline V lookup: CDR1 SGHVS, CDR2 FNYEAQ. The CDR3 is CASSSLAGGLGNEQFF. The CDR3 nucleotides read TGTGCCAGCAGCTCCCTGGCGGGAGGGTTGGGCAATGAGCAGTTCTTC.

This sequence joins TRBV9 and TRBJ2-1; 9 bases agree with TRBD1. Germline values: CDR1 SGDLS, CDR2 YYNGEE. CDR3 length: 15 residues. The V and J ends lost 2 bases and 4 bases, in that order; junction bases with no gene match: 4. CDR3 DNA: TGTGCCAGCAGCGTCGACAGGGGGAAATACAATGAGCAGTTCTTC. Translating gives CASSVDRGKYNEQFF.